This entry lists 9 T cell receptor beta chains sequenced from one sample in a study of T cell changes during pregnancy in multiple sclerosis. TCRdb's copy holds only in-frame clones and misses some; the assay was immunoSEQ multiplex PCR. The table records about 55,000 clones, approximately 90% of them present only once. The input for sequencing was CD4+ T cells from peripheral blood mononuclear cells, taken in the first trimester of pregnancy. The receptors shown here come from a female donor with multiple sclerosis, enrolled in a pregnancy study.

The V call is TRBV30, the J call TRBJ2-2; TRBD1 is a possible D gene (6 bases). V was pared by 4 bases and J by 2 bases, with 11 bases between. The CDR3 has 14 residues. From germline, CDR1 is GTSNPN and CDR2 SVGIG (reference sequence). The CDR3 bases are TGTGCCTGGAAACAGGGAAGTAACACCGGGGAGCTGTTTTTT. Protein: CAWKQGSNTGELFF.

This chain uses TRBV2 with TRBJ1-5, with D possibly matching TRBD1 (5 bases). The CDR3 totals 14 residues. With 5 bases removed from V and 6 bases from J, the gap between germline ends came to 14 bases. Germline CDR1 SNHLY, CDR2 FYNNEI. In DNA, the CDR3 is TGTGCCAGCAGTTGGGAAGGGGAGGCTCAGCCCCAGCATTTT. This codes for CASSWEGEAQPQHF.

This chain links TRBV5-1 with TRBJ2-3; 7 bases fit TRBD2. Trimming cost V 4 bases and J 5 bases; bases outside gene matches: 7. CDR3 size: 14 residues. Germline loops: CDR1 SGHRS, CDR2 YFSETQ. The CDR3 region is CASSTGLTGDTQYF. CDR3 nucleotide sequence: TGCGCCAGCAGCACGGGACTAACAGGAGATACGCAGTATTTT.

V is TRBV21-1 and J is TRBJ2-7; the table's D call, TRBD2, has no DNA check behind it. TRBV21-1 is an annotated pseudogene. The CDR3 totals 15 residues. CDR3 sequence (DNA): TGTGCCAGCAGCAGTAGTGCGGGGGCGGTGGACGAGCAGTACTTC. This translates into CASSSSAGAVDEQYF.

The chain has TRBV11-2 and TRBJ2-5; TRBD2 might be the D (6 bases). Trimming took off 1 base at V and 5 bases at J, with 11 bases between the two ends. Per germline, CDR1 SGHAT and CDR2 FQNNGV. The CDR3 is made up of 14 amino acids. DNA of the CDR3: TGTGCCAGCAGCTTAGGGCGGGGTGGGGAGACCCAGTACTTC. It encodes CASSLGRGGETQYF.

The chain is built from TRBV11-2 and TRBJ2-5, with 11 bases fitting TRBD1. The CDR3 is 16 amino acids. Germline V lookup: CDR1 SGHAT, CDR2 FQNNGV. V trimming: 5 bases; J trimming: 3 bases; junction bases outside the gene matches: 8. DNA for the CDR3: TGTGCCAGCAGCACGTTCCGGACAGGGGGCGAAGAGACCCAGTACTTC. Amino acids: CASSTFRTGGEETQYF.

V and J are TRBV5-4 and TRBJ2-2, with 7 bases matching TRBD1. CDR1 SGHNT and CDR2 YYREEE come from the germline V gene (reference sequence). This CDR3 is built from 14 residues. J gave up 4 bases and V 4 bases, and 4 bases lay outside the gene matches. DNA of the CDR3: TGTGCCAGCAGCCCCAACAGGGGCACCGGGGAGCTGTTTTTT. Its translation is CASSPNRGTGELFF.

The chain employs TRBV11-2 and TRBJ2-1; 8 bases agree with TRBD2. The J segment lost 4 bases and the V segment lost 7 bases, leaving 15 bases of the junction unmatched. In germline, CDR1 is SGHAT, CDR2 FQNNGV. This CDR3 is 17 amino acids long. Here the CDR3 reads CASTIGAGGWVYNEQFF. CDR3 coding DNA: TGTGCCAGCACCATTGGGGCGGGAGGATGGGTTTACAATGAGCAGTTCTTC.

The gene calls are TRBV7-2 and TRBJ2-5; D remains unclear. Germline V CDR1 and CDR2: SGHTA, FQGNSA. Deletions cut 5 bases from V and 7 bases from J, with 14 bases between. This CDR3 is built from 13 residues. The CDR3 loop is CASSPTGVGTQYF. Here the CDR3 DNA reads TGTGCCAGCAGCCCGACCGGAGTAGGGACCCAGTACTTC.